Sequencing of this TCR beta chain was carried out in a study of monozygotic twins with inflammatory bowel disease. Study results and caveats: The authors found no support for a single strong IBD-associated signal or clonotype.

Addition of UMIs with a 6-nucleotide sample barcode was achieved by template switching. One entry per CDR3 protein, without DNA, is what TCRdb gives after re-calling the 5' RACE reads. This sample's table has over 150,000 distinct CDR3 sequences. One blood sample of approximately 2.5 ml was taken from each donor. This CDR3 spans 13 amino acids. Of note for this clonotype: Its antigen is currently unknown.

This sequence originates from a human donor with ulcerative colitis or Crohn's disease, or a healthy co-twin of an affected twin (not recorded which). The V call is TRBV12-3 or TRBV12-4, the J call TRBJ2-1; TCRdb reports TRBD1, a call that lacks DNA to check it against. Material: blood. CDR3 amino acids: CASSRTGSDEQFF.